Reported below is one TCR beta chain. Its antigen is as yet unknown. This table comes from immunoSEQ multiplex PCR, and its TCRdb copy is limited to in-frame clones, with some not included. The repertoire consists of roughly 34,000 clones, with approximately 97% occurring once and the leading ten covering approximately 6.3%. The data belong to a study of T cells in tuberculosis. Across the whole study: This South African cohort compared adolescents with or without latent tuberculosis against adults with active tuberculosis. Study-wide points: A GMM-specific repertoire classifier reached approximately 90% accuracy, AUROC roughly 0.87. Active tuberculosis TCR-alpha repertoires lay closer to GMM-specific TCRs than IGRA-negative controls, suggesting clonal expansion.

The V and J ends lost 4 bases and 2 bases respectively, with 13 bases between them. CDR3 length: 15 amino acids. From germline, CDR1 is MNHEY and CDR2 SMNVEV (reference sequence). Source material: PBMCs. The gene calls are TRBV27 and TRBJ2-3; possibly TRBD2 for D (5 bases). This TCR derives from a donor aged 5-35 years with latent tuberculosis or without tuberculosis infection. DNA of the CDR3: TGTGCCAGCAGTTCAAGGACGGGAATCACAGATACGCAGTATTTT. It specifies CASSSRTGITDTQYF.